Described below is a single TCR beta chain sequence and its context. Its target is not known. This entry is derived from a study of T cells in localized non-small cell lung cancer. Trimming shortened V by 4 bases and J by 8 bases, and 15 bases separated the two germline ends. There are 13 residues in the CDR3. Germline loops: CDR1 SGDLS, CDR2 YYNGEE. The assay was immunoSEQ multiplex PCR, and TCRdb's table has in-frame clones only and misses some. The table has 20,000 to 30,000 clones, roughly nine tenths seen once. General observations from the study: Higher blood T cell density tracked longer overall survival. Uninvolved adjacent lung showed higher T cell clonality than tumor.

This TCR was sampled from a woman aged 40-70 years with stage I lung adenocarcinoma. The chain has TRBV9 and TRBJ1-2; maybe TRBD1 (6 bases). The sequenced sample was peripheral blood, obtained before any cancer treatment. The CDR3 DNA reads as TGTGCCAGCAGCCCCAGGGGAAGGGACGGCTACACCTTC. It translates to CASSPRGRDGYTF.